This T cell receptor (beta chain) was sequenced for a study of post-analysis software for immune sequencing data. Sequencing libraries made from TCR beta cDNA carried unique molecular identifiers. TCRdb passed the PCR reads through MiXCR, listing each CDR3 protein once. The sample lists 600,000 to 700,000 distinct CDR3 sequences; 55% to 70% were seen once. The sample was blood. The TCR originated in a girl aged 2-9 years with multiple sclerosis.

The CDR3 protein is CASSYWGENPYGYTF. In DNA form, the CDR3 reads TGTGCCAGCAGTTATTGGGGCGAAAACCCATATGGCTACACCTTC. This chain links TRBV6-6 with TRBJ1-2; D may be TRBD1 (5 bases). In germline, CDR1 is MNHNY, CDR2 SVGAGI (reference sequence). Trimming removed 3 bases at V and 5 bases at J, with 16 bases between. This CDR3 is 15 amino acids long.